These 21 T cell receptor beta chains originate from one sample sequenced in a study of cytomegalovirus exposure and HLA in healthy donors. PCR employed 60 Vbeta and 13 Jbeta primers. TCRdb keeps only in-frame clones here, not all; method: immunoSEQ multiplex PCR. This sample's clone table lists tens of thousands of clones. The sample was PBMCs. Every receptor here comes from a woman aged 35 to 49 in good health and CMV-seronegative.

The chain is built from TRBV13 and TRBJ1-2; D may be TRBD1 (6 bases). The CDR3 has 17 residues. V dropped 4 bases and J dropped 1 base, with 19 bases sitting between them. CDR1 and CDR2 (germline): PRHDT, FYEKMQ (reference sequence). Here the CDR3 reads CASSSGTLDSLNYGYTF. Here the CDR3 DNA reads TGTGCCAGCAGCTCCGGTACACTGGACAGTCTTAACTATGGCTACACCTTC.

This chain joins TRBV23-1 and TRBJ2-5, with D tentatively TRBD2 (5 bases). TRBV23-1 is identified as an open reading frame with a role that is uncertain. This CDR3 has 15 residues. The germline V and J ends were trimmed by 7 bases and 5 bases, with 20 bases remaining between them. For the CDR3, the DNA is TGCGCCAGCACCCCGGCGGGCAGGCCCGCGGAGACCCAGTACTTC. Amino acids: CASTPAGRPAETQYF.

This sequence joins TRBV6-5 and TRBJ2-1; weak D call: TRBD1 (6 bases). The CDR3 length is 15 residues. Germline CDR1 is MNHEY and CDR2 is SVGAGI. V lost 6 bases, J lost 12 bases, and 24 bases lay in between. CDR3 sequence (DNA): TGTGCCAGCAGCTACCAGACAGGACCTCAATGGGGGCAGTTCTTC. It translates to CASSYQTGPQWGQFF.

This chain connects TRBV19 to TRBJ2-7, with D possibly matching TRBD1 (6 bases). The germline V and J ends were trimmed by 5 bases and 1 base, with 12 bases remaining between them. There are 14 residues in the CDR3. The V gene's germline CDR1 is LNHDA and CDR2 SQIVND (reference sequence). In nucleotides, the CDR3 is TGTGCCAGTAGTTCGACAGGCCGATCCTACGAGCAGTACTTC. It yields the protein CASSSTGRSYEQYF.

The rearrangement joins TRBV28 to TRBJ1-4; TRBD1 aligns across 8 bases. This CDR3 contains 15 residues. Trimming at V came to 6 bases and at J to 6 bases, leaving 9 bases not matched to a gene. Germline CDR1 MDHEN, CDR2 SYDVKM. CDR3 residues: CASRSGGQEDEKLFF. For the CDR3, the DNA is TGTGCCAGCAGATCAGGGGGACAGGAGGATGAAAAACTGTTTTTT. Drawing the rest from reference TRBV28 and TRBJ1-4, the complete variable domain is DVKVTQSSRYLVKRTGEKVFLECVQDMDHENMFWYRQDPGLGLRLIYFSYDVKMKEKGDIPEGYSVSREKKERFSLILESASTNQTSMYLCASRSGGQEDEKLFFGSGTQLSVL.

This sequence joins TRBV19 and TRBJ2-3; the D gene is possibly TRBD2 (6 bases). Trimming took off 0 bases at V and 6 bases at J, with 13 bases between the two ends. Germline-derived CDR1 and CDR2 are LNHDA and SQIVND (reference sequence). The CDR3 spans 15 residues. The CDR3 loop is CASSIDTSPSDTQYF. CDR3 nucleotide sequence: TGTGCCAGTAGTATAGACACTAGCCCCTCCGATACGCAGTATTTT.

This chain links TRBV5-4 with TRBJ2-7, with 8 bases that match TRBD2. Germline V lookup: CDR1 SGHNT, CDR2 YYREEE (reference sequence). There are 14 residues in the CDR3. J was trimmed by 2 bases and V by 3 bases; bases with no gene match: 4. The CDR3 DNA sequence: TGTGCCAGCAGCTGGGGCGGGGGGCCCTACGAGCAGTACTTC. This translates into CASSWGGGPYEQYF.

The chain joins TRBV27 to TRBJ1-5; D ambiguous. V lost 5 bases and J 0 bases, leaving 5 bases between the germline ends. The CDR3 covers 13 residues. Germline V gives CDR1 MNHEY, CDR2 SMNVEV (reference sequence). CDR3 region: CASSPGSNQPQHF. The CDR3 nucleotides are TGTGCCAGCAGTCCCGGTAGCAATCAGCCCCAGCATTTT.

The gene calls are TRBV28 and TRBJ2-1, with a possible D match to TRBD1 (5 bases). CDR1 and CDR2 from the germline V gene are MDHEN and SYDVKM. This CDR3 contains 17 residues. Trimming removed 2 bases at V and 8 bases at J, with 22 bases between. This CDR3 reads CASSLPGKFGAGDEQFF. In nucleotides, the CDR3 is TGTGCCAGCAGTTTACCTGGCAAATTTGGGGCTGGGGATGAGCAGTTCTTC.

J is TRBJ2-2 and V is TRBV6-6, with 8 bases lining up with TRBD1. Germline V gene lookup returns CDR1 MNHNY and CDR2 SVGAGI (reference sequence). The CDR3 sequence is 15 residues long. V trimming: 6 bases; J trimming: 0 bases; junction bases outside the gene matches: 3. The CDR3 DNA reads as TGTGCCAGCAGCCCCAGGGGGCCGAACACCGGGGAGCTGTTTTTT. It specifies CASSPRGPNTGELFF.

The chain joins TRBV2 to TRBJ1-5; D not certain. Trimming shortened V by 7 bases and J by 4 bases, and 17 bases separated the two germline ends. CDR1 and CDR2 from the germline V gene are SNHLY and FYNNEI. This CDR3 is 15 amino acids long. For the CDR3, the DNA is TGTGCCAGCAAACCTGGGCAATTCGATAATCAGCCCCAGCATTTT. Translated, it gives CASKPGQFDNQPQHF.

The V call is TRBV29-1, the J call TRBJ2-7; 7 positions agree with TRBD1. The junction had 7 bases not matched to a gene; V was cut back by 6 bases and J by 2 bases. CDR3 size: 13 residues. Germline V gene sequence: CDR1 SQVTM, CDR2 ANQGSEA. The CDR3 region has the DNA TGCAGCGTCTTAGGGGGACAGACCTACGAGCAGTACTTC. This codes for CSVLGGQTYEQYF.

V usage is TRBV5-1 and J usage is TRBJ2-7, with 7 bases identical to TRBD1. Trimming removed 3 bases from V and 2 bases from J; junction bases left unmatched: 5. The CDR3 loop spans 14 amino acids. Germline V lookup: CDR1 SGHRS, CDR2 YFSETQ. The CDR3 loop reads CASSWEQGPYEQYF. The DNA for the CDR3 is TGCGCCAGCAGCTGGGAACAGGGGCCCTACGAGCAGTACTTC.

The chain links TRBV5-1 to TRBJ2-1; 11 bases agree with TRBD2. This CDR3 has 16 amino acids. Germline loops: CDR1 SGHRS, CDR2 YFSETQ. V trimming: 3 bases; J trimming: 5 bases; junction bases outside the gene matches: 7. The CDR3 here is CASSYLTSGIDNEQFF. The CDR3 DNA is TGCGCCAGCAGCTACTTGACTAGCGGGATTGACAATGAGCAGTTCTTC. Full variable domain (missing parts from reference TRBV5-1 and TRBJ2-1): KAGVTQTPRYLIKTRGQQVTLSCSPISGHRSVSWYQQTPGQGLQFLFEYFSETQRNKGNFPGRFSGRQFSNSRSEMNVSTLELGDSALYLCASSYLTSGIDNEQFFGPGTRLTVL.

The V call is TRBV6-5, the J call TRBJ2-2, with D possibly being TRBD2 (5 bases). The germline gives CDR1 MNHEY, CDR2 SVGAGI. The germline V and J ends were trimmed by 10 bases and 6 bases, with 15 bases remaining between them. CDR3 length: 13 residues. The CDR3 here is CATPLAGAGELFF. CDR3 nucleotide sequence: TGTGCCACCCCCTTGGCCGGGGCCGGGGAGCTGTTTTTT.

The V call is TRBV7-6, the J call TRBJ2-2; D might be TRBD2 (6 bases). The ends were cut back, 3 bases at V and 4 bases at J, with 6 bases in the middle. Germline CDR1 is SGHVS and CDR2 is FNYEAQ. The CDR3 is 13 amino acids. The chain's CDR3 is CASSLGGTGELFF. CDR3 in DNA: TGTGCCAGCAGCTTGGGGGGCACCGGGGAGCTGTTTTTT. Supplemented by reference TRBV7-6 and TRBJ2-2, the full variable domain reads GAGVSQSPRYKVTKRGQDVALRCDPISGHVSLYWYRQALGQGPEFLTYFNYEAQQDKSGLPNDRFSAERPEGSISTLTIQRTEQRDSAMYRCASSLGGTGELFFGEGSRLTVL.

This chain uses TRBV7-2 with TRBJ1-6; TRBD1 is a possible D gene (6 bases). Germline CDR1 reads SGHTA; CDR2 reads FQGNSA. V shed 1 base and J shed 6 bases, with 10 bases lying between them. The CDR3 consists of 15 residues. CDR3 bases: TGTGCCAGCAGCTTAGGGGGACACATTAATTCACCCCTCCACTTT. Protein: CASSLGGHINSPLHF. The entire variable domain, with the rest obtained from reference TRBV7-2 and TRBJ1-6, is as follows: GAGVSQSPSNKVTEKGKDVELRCDPISGHTALYWYRQSLGQGLEFLIYFQGNSAPDKSGLPSDRFSAERTGGSVSTLTIQRTQQEDSAVYLCASSLGGHINSPLHFGNGTRLTVT.

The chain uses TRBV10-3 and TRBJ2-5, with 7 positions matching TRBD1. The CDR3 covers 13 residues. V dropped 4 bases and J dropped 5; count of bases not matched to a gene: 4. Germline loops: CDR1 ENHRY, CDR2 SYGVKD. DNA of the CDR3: TGTGCCATCAGTGCAGGGGGTCGGGAGACCCAGTACTTC. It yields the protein CAISAGGRETQYF.

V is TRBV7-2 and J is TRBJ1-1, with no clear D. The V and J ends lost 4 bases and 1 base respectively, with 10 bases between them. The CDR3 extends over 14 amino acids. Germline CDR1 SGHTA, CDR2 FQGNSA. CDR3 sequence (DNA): TGTGCCAGCAGCTGGGCCCTCTCGAACACTGAAGCTTTCTTT. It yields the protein CASSWALSNTEAFF.

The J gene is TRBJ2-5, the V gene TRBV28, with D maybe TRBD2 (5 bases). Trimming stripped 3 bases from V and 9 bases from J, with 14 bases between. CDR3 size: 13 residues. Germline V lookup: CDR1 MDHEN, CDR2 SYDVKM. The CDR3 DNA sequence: TGTGCCAGCAGTTTCGGCGGGCGCTCGGCCCAGTACTTC. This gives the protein CASSFGGRSAQYF.

CDR3 amino acids: CASSRLAGEVYEQYF. In DNA, the CDR3 is TGTGCCAGCAGTCGCCTAGCGGGAGAAGTCTACGAGCAGTACTTC. The V call is TRBV7-9, the J call TRBJ2-7, with TRBD2 matching over 10 bases. Germline-derived CDR1 and CDR2 are SEHNR and FQNEAQ (reference sequence). CDR3 size: 15 residues. The V segment lost 6 bases and the J segment 3 bases; nucleotides outside the gene matches: 8.